The entry below describes one T cell receptor beta chain. What it binds is unknown. This sample stems from a study of cytomegalovirus exposure and HLA in healthy donors. Findings and caveats of the study: Trimming of TCR beta V- and J-genes showed a link, identified in a later analysis, to a missense DCLRE1C variant. When the data were analyzed later, several of the most significant clusters appeared to be linked to common viral pathogens.

The study ran its PCR with 60 Vbeta and 13 Jbeta primers. The method was immunoSEQ multiplex PCR; TCRdb's version includes in-frame clones alone and lacks a portion of them. Its clone listing holds over 100,000 clones. The receptor was derived from a man aged 30 to 39 in good health and CMV-seronegative. Sequenced: PBMCs.

CDR3 sequence (DNA): TGTGCCAGCAGCAAACTTCTAGCGGGGTCGGTGAGTGAGCAGTTCTTC. Amino acid sequence: CASSKLLAGSVSEQFF. The chain carries TRBV28 and TRBJ2-1; 9 positions match TRBD2. This CDR3 has 16 residues. Germline CDR1 is MDHEN and CDR2 is SYDVKM. With V trimmed by 6 bases and J by 9 bases, 15 bases remained unmatched.